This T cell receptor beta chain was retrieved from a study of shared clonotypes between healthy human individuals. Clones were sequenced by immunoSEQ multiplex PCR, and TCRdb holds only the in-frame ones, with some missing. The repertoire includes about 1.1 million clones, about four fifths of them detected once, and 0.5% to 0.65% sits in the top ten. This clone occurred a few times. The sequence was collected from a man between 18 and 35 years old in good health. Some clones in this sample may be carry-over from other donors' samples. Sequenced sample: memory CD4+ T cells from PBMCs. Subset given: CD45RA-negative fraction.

CDR3 amino acids: CASRRGGTMNTEAFF. The CDR3, as DNA: TGTGCCAGCAGGAGGGGGGGGACCATGAACACTGAAGCTTTCTTT. The gene calls are TRBV28 and TRBJ1-1, with TRBD1 as a possible D gene (6 bases). Trimming removed 6 bases at V and 0 bases at J, with 14 bases between. This CDR3 contains 15 residues. Germline CDR1 and CDR2: MDHEN and SYDVKM.